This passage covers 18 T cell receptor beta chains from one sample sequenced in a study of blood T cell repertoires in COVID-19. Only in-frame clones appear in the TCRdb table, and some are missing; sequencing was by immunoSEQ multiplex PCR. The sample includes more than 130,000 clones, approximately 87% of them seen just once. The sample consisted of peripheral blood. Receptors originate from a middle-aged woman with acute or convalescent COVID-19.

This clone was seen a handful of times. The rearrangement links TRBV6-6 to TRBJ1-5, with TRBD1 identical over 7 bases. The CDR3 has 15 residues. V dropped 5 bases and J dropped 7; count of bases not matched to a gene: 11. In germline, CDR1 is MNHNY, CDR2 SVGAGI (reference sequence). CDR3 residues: CASSTRRQGSQPQHF. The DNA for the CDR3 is TGTGCCAGCAGTACCCGGCGACAGGGATCACAGCCCCAGCATTTT.

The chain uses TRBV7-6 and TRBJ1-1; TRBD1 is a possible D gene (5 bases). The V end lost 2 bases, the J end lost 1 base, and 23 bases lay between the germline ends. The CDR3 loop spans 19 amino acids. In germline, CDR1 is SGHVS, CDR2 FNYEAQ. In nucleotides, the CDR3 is TGTGCCAGCAGCTTACTTTGGGGGAGGGGCCCCCTTTCGAACACTGAAGCTTTCTTT. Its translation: CASSLLWGRGPLSNTEAFF.

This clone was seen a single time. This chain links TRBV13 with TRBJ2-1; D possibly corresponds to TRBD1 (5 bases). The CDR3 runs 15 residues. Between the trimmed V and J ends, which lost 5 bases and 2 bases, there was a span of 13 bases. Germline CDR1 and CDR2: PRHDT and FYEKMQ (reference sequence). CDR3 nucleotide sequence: TGTGCCAGCAGCCCGGAGTCAGGGACCTACAATGAGCAGTTCTTC. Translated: CASSPESGTYNEQFF.

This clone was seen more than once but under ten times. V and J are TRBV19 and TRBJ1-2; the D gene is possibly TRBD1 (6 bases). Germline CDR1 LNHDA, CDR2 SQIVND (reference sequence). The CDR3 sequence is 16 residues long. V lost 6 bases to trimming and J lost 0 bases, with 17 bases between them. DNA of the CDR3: TGTGCCAGTAGCCTCAGGACAGCGGCCTCTAACTATGGCTACACCTTC. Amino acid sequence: CASSLRTAASNYGYTF.

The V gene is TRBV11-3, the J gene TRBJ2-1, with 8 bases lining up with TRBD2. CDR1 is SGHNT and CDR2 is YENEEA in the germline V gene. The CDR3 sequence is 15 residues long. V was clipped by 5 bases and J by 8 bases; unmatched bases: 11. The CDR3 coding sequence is TGTGCCAGCAGCGCGGGGGGAGGGTATAGCCATGAGCAGTTCTTC. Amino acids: CASSAGGGYSHEQFF.

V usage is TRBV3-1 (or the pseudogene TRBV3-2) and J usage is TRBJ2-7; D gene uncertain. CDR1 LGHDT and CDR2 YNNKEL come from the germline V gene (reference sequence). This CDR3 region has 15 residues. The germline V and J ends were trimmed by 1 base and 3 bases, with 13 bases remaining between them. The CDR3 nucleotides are TGTGCCAGCAGCCAAGGAGGTCGGTCCTACTACGAGCAGTACTTC. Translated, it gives CASSQGGRSYYEQYF.

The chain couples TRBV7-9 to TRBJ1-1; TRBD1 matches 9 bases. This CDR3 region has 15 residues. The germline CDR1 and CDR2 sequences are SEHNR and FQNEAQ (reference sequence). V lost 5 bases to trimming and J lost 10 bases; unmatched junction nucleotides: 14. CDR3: CASSLRTGELILAFF. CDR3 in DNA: TGTGCCAGCAGCCTCAGGACAGGGGAGTTAATCCTAGCTTTCTTT.

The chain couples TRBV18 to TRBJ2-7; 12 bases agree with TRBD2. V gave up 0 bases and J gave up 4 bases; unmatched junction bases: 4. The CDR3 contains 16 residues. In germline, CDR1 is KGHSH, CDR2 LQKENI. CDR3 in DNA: TGTGCCAGCTCACCACCTCGGCTAGCGGGAGGGTACGAGCAGTACTTC. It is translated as CASSPPRLAGGYEQYF.

The CDR3 protein is CASSSRGGAYNEQFF. The CDR3 DNA sequence: TGTGCCAGCTCTTCTCGAGGGGGGGCCTACAATGAGCAGTTCTTC. V is TRBV7-3 and J is TRBJ2-1; maybe TRBD2 (7 bases). The CDR3 runs to 15 residues. CDR1 and CDR2 from the germline V gene are SGHTA and FQGTGA. V was pared by 8 bases and J by 2 bases, with 16 bases between. The full variable domain, in which reference TRBV7-3 and TRBJ2-1 provide the parts outside the CDR3, is GAGVSQTPSNKVTEKGKYVELRCDPISGHTALYWYRQSLGQGPEFLIYFQGTGAADDSGLPNDRFFAVRPEGSVSTLKIQRTERGDSAVYLCASSSRGGAYNEQFFGPGTRLTVL.

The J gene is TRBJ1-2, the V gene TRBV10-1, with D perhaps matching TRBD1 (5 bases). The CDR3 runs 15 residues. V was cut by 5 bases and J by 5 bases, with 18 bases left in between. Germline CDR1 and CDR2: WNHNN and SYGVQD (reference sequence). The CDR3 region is CASSSGPRSWYGYTF. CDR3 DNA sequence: TGCGCCAGCAGTTCAGGGCCTCGGAGTTGGTATGGCTACACCTTC.

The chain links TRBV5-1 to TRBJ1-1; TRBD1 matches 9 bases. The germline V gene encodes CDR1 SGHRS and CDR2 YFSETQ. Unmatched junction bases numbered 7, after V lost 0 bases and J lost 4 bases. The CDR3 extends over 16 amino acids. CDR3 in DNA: TGCGCCAGCAGCTTGGTCGTACAGGGGGCGGCCACTGAAGCTTTCTTT. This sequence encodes CASSLVVQGAATEAFF.

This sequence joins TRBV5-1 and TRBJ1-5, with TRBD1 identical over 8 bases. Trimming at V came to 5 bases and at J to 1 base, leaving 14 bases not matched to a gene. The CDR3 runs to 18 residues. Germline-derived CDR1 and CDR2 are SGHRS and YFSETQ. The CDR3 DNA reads TGCGCCAGCAGGGCCGGGACAGGTACCATAGGCAGCAATCAGCCCCAGCATTTT. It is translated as CASRAGTGTIGSNQPQHF.

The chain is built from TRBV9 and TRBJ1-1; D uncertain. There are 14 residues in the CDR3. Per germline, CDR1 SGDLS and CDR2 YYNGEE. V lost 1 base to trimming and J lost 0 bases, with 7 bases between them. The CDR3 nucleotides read TGTGCCAGCAGCGTACCCGGGGTGAACACTGAAGCTTTCTTT. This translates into CASSVPGVNTEAFF.

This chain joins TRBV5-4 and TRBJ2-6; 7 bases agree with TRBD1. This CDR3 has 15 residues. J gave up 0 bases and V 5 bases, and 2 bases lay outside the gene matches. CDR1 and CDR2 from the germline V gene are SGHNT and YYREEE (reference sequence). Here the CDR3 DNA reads TGTGCCAGCAGAAACAGGGGCTCTGGGGCCAACGTCCTGACTTTC. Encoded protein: CASRNRGSGANVLTF. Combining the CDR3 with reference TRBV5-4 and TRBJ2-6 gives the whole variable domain ETGVTQSPTHLIKTRGQQVTLRCSSQSGHNTVSWYQQALGQGPQFIFQYYREEENGRGNFPPRFSGLQFPNYSSELNVNALELDDSALYLCASRNRGSGANVLTFGAGSRLTVL.

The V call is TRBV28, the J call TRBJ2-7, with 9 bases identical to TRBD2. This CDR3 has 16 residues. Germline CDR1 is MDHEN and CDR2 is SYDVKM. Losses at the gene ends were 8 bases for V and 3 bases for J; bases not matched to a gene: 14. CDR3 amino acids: CASAKGLARNSYEQYF. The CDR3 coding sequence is TGTGCCAGCGCTAAGGGACTAGCAAGGAATAGCTACGAGCAGTACTTC.

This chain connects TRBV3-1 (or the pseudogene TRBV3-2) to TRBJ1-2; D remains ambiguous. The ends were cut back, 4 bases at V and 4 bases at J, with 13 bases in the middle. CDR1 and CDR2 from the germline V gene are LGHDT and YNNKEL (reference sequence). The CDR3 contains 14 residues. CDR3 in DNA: TGTGCCAGCAGCCCCGACAACAACCCCTATGGCTACACCTTC. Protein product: CASSPDNNPYGYTF.

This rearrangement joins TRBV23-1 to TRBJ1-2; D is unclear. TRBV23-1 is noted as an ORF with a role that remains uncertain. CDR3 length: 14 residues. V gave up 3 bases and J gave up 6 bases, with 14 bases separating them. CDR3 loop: CASSHFGLENGYTF. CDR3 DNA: TGCGCCAGCAGTCATTTTGGCTTGGAGAATGGCTACACCTTC.

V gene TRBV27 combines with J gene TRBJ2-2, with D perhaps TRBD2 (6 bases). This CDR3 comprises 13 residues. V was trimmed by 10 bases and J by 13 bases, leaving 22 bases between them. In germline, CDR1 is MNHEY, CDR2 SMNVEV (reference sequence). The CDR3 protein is CATSSPTGRRLFF. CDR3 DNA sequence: TGTGCCACCAGCTCCCCAACCGGGAGAAGGCTGTTTTTT.